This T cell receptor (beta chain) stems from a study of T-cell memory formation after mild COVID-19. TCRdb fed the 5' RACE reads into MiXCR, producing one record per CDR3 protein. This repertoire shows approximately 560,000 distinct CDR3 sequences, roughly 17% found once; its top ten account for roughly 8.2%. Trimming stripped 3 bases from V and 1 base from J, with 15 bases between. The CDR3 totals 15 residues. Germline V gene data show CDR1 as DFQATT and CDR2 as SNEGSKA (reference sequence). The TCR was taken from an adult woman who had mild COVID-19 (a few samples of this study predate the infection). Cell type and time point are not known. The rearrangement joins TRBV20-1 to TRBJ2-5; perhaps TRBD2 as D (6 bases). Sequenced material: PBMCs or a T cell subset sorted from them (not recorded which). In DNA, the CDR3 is TGCAGTGCTAGTCCGGGAGCGTCTCTCCAAGAGACCCAGTACTTC. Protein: CSASPGASLQETQYF.